Listed here are 28 T cell receptor beta chains from one sample, sequenced in a study of blood T cells in healthy people across ages. Next came a second PCR, run for about 6 to 12 cycles, which used a sample-barcoded 5' primer along with a J-beta primer mix. Each CDR3 protein gets one entry after TCRdb re-called the 5' RACE reads with MiXCR. The sample consists of about 1.4 million distinct CDR3 sequences, approximately 60% of them appearing once. Input material: blood. Receptor source: a man aged 18 to 29 in good health.

This CDR3 is CSARDWQSRYTEAFF. CDR3 bases: TGCAGTGCTAGAGATTGGCAGAGCCGGTACACTGAAGCTTTCTTT. The chain has TRBV20-1 and TRBJ1-1; D is unclear. Between the trimmed V and J ends, which lost 0 bases and 3 bases, there was a span of 14 bases. The CDR3 totals 15 residues. Germline CDR1 reads DFQATT; CDR2 reads SNEGSKA (reference sequence).

The rearrangement joins TRBV25-1 to TRBJ1-4; possibly TRBD1 for D (6 bases). Trimming removed 6 bases at V and 5 bases at J, with 16 bases between. The CDR3 spans 15 residues. Germline-derived CDR1 and CDR2 are MGHDK and SYGVNS. The CDR3 reads CASRSIGQYNEKLFF. In DNA form, the CDR3 reads TGTGCCAGCAGGTCGATCGGACAGTACAATGAAAAACTGTTTTTT.

The chain is built from TRBV3-1 and TRBJ1-1; D gene uncertain. There are 18 residues in the CDR3. V was shortened by 1 base and J by 4 bases, with 22 bases between the two germline ends. From germline, CDR1 is LGHDT and CDR2 YNNKEL (reference sequence). CDR3 nucleotides: TGTGCCAGCAGCCAAGTAAGCAACCAACATGGGGTTGTCACTGAAGCTTTCTTT. Translation gives CASSQVSNQHGVVTEAFF.

This clonotype was observed once. The rearrangement links TRBV7-2 to TRBJ2-7; possible D gene TRBD1, 7 bases. The J call may not be correct, given that the DNA end is closer to TRBJ2-1. The length of the CDR3 is 17 residues. Germline V gene data show CDR1 as SGHTA and CDR2 as FQGNSA. This CDR3 reads CASSLAPGGPSGDEQFF. The CDR3 DNA reads as TGTGCCAGCAGCTTAGCGCCAGGGGGGCCCTCAGGGGATGAGCAGTTCTTC.

J is TRBJ1-1 and V is TRBV4-1; possibly TRBD1 for D (5 bases). Trimming pared 2 bases from V and 1 base from J, leaving 14 bases between. Looked up from germline, CDR1 is MGHRA and CDR2 is YSYEKL. The CDR3 is 16 residues long. Here the CDR3 reads CASSQWGVDPNTEAFF. CDR3 sequence (DNA): TGCGCCAGCAGCCAATGGGGGGTTGACCCGAACACTGAAGCTTTCTTT.

This clonotype was counted a few times. The rearrangement uses TRBV6-2 or TRBV6-3 and TRBJ2-7, with D maybe TRBD1 (6 bases). The ends were cut back, 1 base at V and 0 bases at J, with 13 bases in the middle. CDR1 MNHEY and CDR2 SVGEGT come from the germline V gene. The CDR3 is 16 amino acids. The CDR3 loop reads CASSYYGTPGSYEQYF. The CDR3 DNA reads TGTGCCAGCAGTTACTACGGGACACCTGGCTCCTACGAGCAGTACTTC.

This clonotype has a handful of counts. The chain has TRBV10-3 and TRBJ1-2; D call uncertain. The CDR3 is 14 amino acids. In germline, CDR1 is ENHRY, CDR2 SYGVKD. V was pared by 0 bases and J by 6 bases, with 11 bases between. The chain's CDR3 is CAISESLGPHGYTF. The CDR3 region has the DNA TGTGCCATCAGTGAGTCGCTGGGCCCCCATGGCTACACCTTC.

This clonotype was picked up one time. The V gene is TRBV5-1, the J gene TRBJ2-1; 8 nucleotides match TRBD2. Trimming at V came to 0 bases and at J to 4 bases, leaving 6 bases not matched to a gene. The CDR3 covers 16 residues. Germline V lookup: CDR1 SGHRS, CDR2 YFSETQ. The CDR3 loop is CASSLDGGGSYNEQFF. Written as DNA, the CDR3 is TGCGCCAGCAGCTTGGACGGGGGGGGTTCTTACAATGAGCAGTTCTTC.

The chain has TRBV6-2 or TRBV6-3 and TRBJ2-4; TRBD1 matches at 7 bases. The J call may be incorrect, as the DNA end agrees better with TRBJ2-7. CDR3 length equals 16 residues. The germline V gene encodes CDR1 MNHEY and CDR2 SVGEGT. This CDR3 reads CASRAGGRVHTYEQYF. The CDR3 bases are TGTGCCAGCAGGGCAGGGGGTCGTGTCCATACCTACGAGCAGTACTTC.

Comments on this clonotype: A junction boundary mismatches the germline segment, possibly from a read error. This sequence joins TRBV5-4 and TRBJ1-6; the D gene is possibly TRBD1 (5 bases). The CDR3 spans 17 residues. Germline loops: CDR1 SGHNT, CDR2 YYREEE (reference sequence). CDR3 amino acids: CAGSRGPPGSYNSPLHF. CDR3 nucleotide sequence: TGTGCCGGCAGCCGGGGCCCTCCGGGCTCCTATAATTCACCCCTCCACTTT.

The chain employs TRBV4-1 and TRBJ2-1, with 9 positions matching TRBD1. Trimming cost V 0 bases and J 4 bases; bases outside gene matches: 7. Germline V gene data show CDR1 as MGHRA and CDR2 as YSYEKL. The length of the CDR3 is 17 residues. DNA for the CDR3: TGCGCCAGCAGCCAAGATGGCGGGACAGGGTCATACAATGAGCAGTTCTTC. It codes for CASSQDGGTGSYNEQFF.

The V gene is TRBV27, the J gene TRBJ2-7, with D possibly matching TRBD2 (6 bases). The germline V and J ends were trimmed by 3 bases and 3 bases, with 15 bases remaining between them. There are 15 residues in the CDR3. Germline values: CDR1 MNHEY, CDR2 SMNVEV (reference sequence). Here the CDR3 DNA reads TGTGCCAGCAGTTTTGGAGGGACGGACTTCTACGAGCAGTACTTC. Its translation is CASSFGGTDFYEQYF.

This clonotype was counted between two and nine times. The gene calls are TRBV28 and TRBJ2-6; D is unresolved. The germline gives CDR1 MDHEN, CDR2 SYDVKM. This CDR3 contains 17 residues. V was clipped by 5 bases and J by 5 bases, with 19 bases between them. The CDR3 loop is CASSLSRRALRANVLTF. CDR3 bases: TGTGCCAGCAGTCTCTCCAGACGGGCTCTTAGGGCCAACGTCCTGACTTTC.

This chain joins TRBV4-3 and TRBJ1-1, with 7 bases fitting TRBD1. V shed 4 bases, J shed 10 bases, and the junction held 9 bases outside the gene matches. The CDR3 has 13 amino acids. Germline loops: CDR1 LGHNA, CDR2 YSLEER. CDR3 DNA sequence: TGCGCCAGCAGCCTCGGTCAGGGGGTCGGAGCTTTCTTT. Translating it yields CASSLGQGVGAFF.

The chain employs TRBV20-1 and TRBJ2-3, with TRBD2 identical over 10 bases. This CDR3 is built from 17 residues. CDR1 is DFQATT, CDR2 SNEGSKA, per germline (reference sequence). J gave up 1 base and V 3 bases, and 10 bases lay outside the gene matches. The chain's CDR3 is CSASLTGTSVGTDTQYF. Written as DNA, the CDR3 is TGCAGTGCTAGTCTTACCGGGACTAGCGTGGGCACAGATACGCAGTATTTT.

J is TRBJ2-7 and V is TRBV20-1; 7 bases match TRBD1. The CDR3 consists of 14 residues. The V and J ends lost 5 bases and 0 bases, in that order; junction bases with no gene match: 7. From germline, CDR1 is DFQATT and CDR2 SNEGSKA (reference sequence). This chain's CDR3 is CSADTGDPSYEQYF. Written as DNA, the CDR3 is TGCAGTGCTGATACAGGGGATCCCTCCTACGAGCAGTACTTC.

The chain links TRBV7-2 to TRBJ2-7; D gene ambiguous. The V end lost 8 bases, the J end lost 1 base, and 9 bases lay between the germline ends. The CDR3 loop spans 12 amino acids. CDR1 and CDR2 (germline): SGHTA, FQGNSA. The CDR3 loop is CASGKMSYEQYF. CDR3 nucleotides: TGTGCCAGCGGCAAGATGTCCTACGAGCAGTACTTC.

This chain joins TRBV20-1 and TRBJ1-2, with D hard to call. Trimming pared 6 bases from V and 4 bases from J, leaving 15 bases between. CDR3 length: 13 residues. Germline loops: CDR1 DFQATT, CDR2 SNEGSKA (reference sequence). The CDR3 nucleotides read TGCAGTGCGCCTCTCCCAGGCCTCTATGGCTACACCTTC. It yields the protein CSAPLPGLYGYTF.

The rearrangement links TRBV7-9 to TRBJ2-7; D uncertain. The germline V gene encodes CDR1 SEHNR and CDR2 FQNEAQ (reference sequence). V dropped 7 bases and J dropped 0 bases, with 7 bases sitting between them. The CDR3 runs to 12 residues. CDR3 residues: CASMGSSYEQYF. Written as DNA, the CDR3 is TGTGCCAGCATGGGCAGCTCCTACGAGCAGTACTTC.

This clonotype turned up a few times. The gene calls are TRBV7-2 and TRBJ2-7; D not certain. Trimming left V 4 bases short and J 1 base short, with 8 bases between. The CDR3 has 13 amino acids. The germline V gene encodes CDR1 SGHTA and CDR2 FQGNSA. CDR3 region: CASSSAQSYEQYF. DNA for the CDR3: TGTGCCAGCAGCTCAGCGCAATCCTACGAGCAGTACTTC.

The chain employs TRBV28 and TRBJ1-2; D is unclear. Germline CDR1 reads MDHEN; CDR2 reads SYDVKM. CDR3 length equals 16 residues. V lost 1 base to trimming and J lost 0 bases, with 12 bases between them. For the CDR3, the DNA is TGTGCCAGCAGTTTATTCCCCCGGCCAACTAACTATGGCTACACCTTC. It specifies CASSLFPRPTNYGYTF.

Details on this clonotype: Sequence at one end of the junction differs from germline and may be a read error. The chain uses TRBV7-7 and TRBJ2-2; 8 bases line up with TRBD1. The CDR3 contains 14 residues. Germline assignment: CDR1 SSHAT and CDR2 FNYEAQ (reference sequence). The CDR3 here is CASSLETGDGELFF. The CDR3 bases are TGTGCTAGCAGCTTAGAGACAGGGGATGGGGAGCTGTTTTTT.

The rearrangement uses TRBV27 and TRBJ1-2, with D maybe TRBD1 (5 bases). Trimming stripped 6 bases from V and 8 bases from J, with 25 bases between. In germline, CDR1 is MNHEY, CDR2 SMNVEV (reference sequence). This CDR3 has 16 amino acids. Here the CDR3 reads CASRAWGYFPGRGYTF. CDR3 sequence (DNA): TGTGCCAGCAGGGCCTGGGGGTACTTTCCGGGTCGAGGCTACACCTTC.

This clonotype was detected many times. This chain joins TRBV4-2 and TRBJ2-1, with 12 nucleotides matching TRBD2. CDR1 is LGHNA, CDR2 YNFKEQ, per germline. Trimming took 1 base from V and 8 from J; bases not matched to a gene: 3. The CDR3 is 15 amino acids. Written as DNA, the CDR3 is TGTGCCAGCAGCCAAGGGACTAGCGGGGTTTATGAGCAGTTCTTC. Encoded protein: CASSQGTSGVYEQFF.

The chain joins TRBV6-1 to TRBJ1-1, with D possibly being TRBD1 (5 bases). CDR3 length: 15 amino acids. Looked up from germline, CDR1 is MNHNS and CDR2 is SASEGT. The germline V and J ends were trimmed by 2 bases and 0 bases, with 10 bases remaining between them. CDR3 sequence reads: CASSEKRQMNTEAFF. The DNA of the CDR3 is TGTGCCAGCAGTGAAAAGAGACAGATGAACACTGAAGCTTTCTTT.

The rearrangement links TRBV6-5 to TRBJ2-4, with 9 bases identical to TRBD2. The CDR3 has 16 residues. Unmatched junction bases numbered 5, after V lost 0 bases and J lost 5 bases. Germline CDR1 is MNHEY and CDR2 is SVGAGI. CDR3 residues: CASSYSISGGENIQYF. DNA of the CDR3: TGTGCCAGCAGTTACTCGATTAGCGGGGGAGAAAACATTCAGTACTTC.

The gene calls are TRBV6-5 and TRBJ1-2, with 9 bases fitting TRBD1. The CDR3 is 13 residues long. Germline CDR1 MNHEY, CDR2 SVGAGI. J gave up 7 bases and V 6 bases, and 6 bases lay outside the gene matches. This CDR3 reads CASSPGTGFGYTF. CDR3 coding DNA: TGTGCCAGCAGCCCCGGGACAGGGTTTGGCTACACCTTC.

The V and J genes are TRBV4-1 and TRBJ1-6; tentative D call: TRBD1 (5 bases). This CDR3 is 15 amino acids long. The germline CDR1 and CDR2 sequences are MGHRA and YSYEKL. V dropped 4 bases and J dropped 8 bases, with 15 bases sitting between them. The CDR3 is CASSREGFTDSPLHF. CDR3 coding DNA: TGCGCCAGCAGCCGAGAGGGGTTTACGGATTCACCCCTCCACTTT.